The 5 T cell receptor beta chains reported below all come from one sample, sequenced in a study of beta chain features in type 1 diabetes. Every isolated RNA sample was fully reverse transcribed, so sequencing captured expressed TCRB transcripts. The table came from immunoSEQ multiplex PCR; TCRdb's copy has only in-frame clones and leaves some out. The table shows roughly 350,000 clones, with around 10% occurring only once. Material: naive CD4+ T cells from blood. The origin of the receptors is a woman aged 30 to 39 in good health.

The chain has TRBV6-5 and TRBJ1-1; tentatively, D is TRBD1 (5 bases). Trimming took off 2 bases at V and 2 bases at J, with 9 bases between the two ends. Per the germline V gene, CDR1 is MNHEY and CDR2 is SVGAGI. CDR3 length: 14 residues. The CDR3: CASSYRQTNTEAFF. For the CDR3, the DNA is TGTGCCAGCAGTTACAGACAGACAAACACTGAAGCTTTCTTT.

The rearrangement joins TRBV29-1 to TRBJ2-5, with D perhaps matching TRBD1 (6 bases). Trimming cost V 6 bases and J 5 bases, with 22 bases left between them. The CDR3 length is 15 residues. The V gene's germline CDR1 is SQVTM and CDR2 ANQGSEA. The CDR3 coding sequence is TGCAGCGTGAGCATCCAGGGACACCCCGGGGAGACCCAGTACTTC. Translating gives CSVSIQGHPGETQYF.

The gene calls are TRBV7-9 and TRBJ1-1; D ambiguous. The CDR3 has 12 residues. The germline gives CDR1 SEHNR, CDR2 FQNEAQ (reference sequence). V was clipped by 5 bases and J by 7 bases, with 11 bases between them. The CDR3 loop reads CASSSSGIEAFF. The CDR3 nucleotides read TGTGCCAGCAGCAGCTCCGGGATTGAAGCTTTCTTT. The whole variable domain, remainder taken from reference TRBV7-9 and TRBJ1-1, is DTGVSQNPRHKITKRGQNVTFRCDPISEHNRLYWYRQTLGQGPEFLTYFQNEAQLEKSRLLSDRFSAERPKGSFSTLEIQRTEQGDSAMYLCASSSSGIEAFFGQGTRLTVV.

This rearrangement joins TRBV11-2 to TRBJ2-5, with 11 bases matching TRBD2. The germline CDR1 and CDR2 sequences are SGHAT and FQNNGV. The J segment lost 4 bases and the V segment lost 1 base, leaving 2 bases of the junction unmatched. The CDR3 contains 15 residues. The CDR3 DNA reads as TGTGCCAGCAGCTTAGTAGCGGGAGGGGCAGAGACCCAGTACTTC. This codes for CASSLVAGGAETQYF.

This clone was recorded a few times. The CDR3: CASSPPGQLNEQFF. CDR3 sequence (DNA): TGCGCCAGCAGTCCACCAGGACAGCTCAATGAGCAGTTCTTC. The chain joins TRBV23-1 to TRBJ2-1, with D possibly being TRBD1 (6 bases). TRBV23-1 is labeled an ORF, and its function is uncertain. The CDR3 extends over 14 amino acids. V gave up 4 bases and J gave up 6 bases, with 13 bases separating them.